The 25 T cell receptor beta chains in this list originate from one sample, sequenced in a study of CD8+CD57+ T cells in acquired aplastic anemia. Patients picked for sequencing had shown CD8+CD57+ cell expansion detected by flow cytometry. Using genomic DNA as the template, TCR beta VDJ and CDR3 profiling was carried out. From the reads, TCRdb called clonotypes with MiXCR, one entry per CDR3 protein. The profile shows some 150,000 distinct CDR3 sequences, roughly two thirds of them singletons. Specimen: sorted CD4+, CD8+, or CD8+CD57+ T cells (not recorded which) from PBMCs. These receptors were collected from a human donor with aplastic anemia.

The chain joins TRBV9 to TRBJ2-3, with D perhaps matching TRBD2 (6 bases). V was shortened by 6 bases and J by 2 bases, with 13 bases between the two germline ends. The germline CDR1 and CDR2 sequences are SGDLS and YYNGEE. The CDR3 totals 14 residues. CDR3 in amino acids: CASTKGGVTDTQYF. CDR3 in DNA: TGTGCCAGCACCAAAGGAGGGGTCACAGATACGCAGTATTTT.

A word on this clonotype: Compared with germline, one end of the junction differs, possibly owing to a read error. This sequence joins TRBV29-1 and TRBJ2-7; no clear D gene. The CDR3 contains 14 residues. Germline assignment: CDR1 SQVTM and CDR2 ANQGSEA. The CDR3 reads CGVEDWRQPYEQYF. The CDR3 DNA reads as TGCGGCGTTGAAGACTGGCGGCAGCCCTACGAGCAGTACTTC.

In regard to this clonotype: The junction departs from the called germline gene at one end, perhaps through a read error. V is TRBV6-2 or TRBV6-3 and J is TRBJ1-2; D possibly corresponds to TRBD1 (6 bases). The CDR3 is 12 residues long. CDR1 is MNHEY and CDR2 is SVGEGT in the germline V gene. CDR3 sequence reads: CAGRGAVYGYTF. Here the CDR3 DNA reads TGTGCCGGCAGGGGTGCGGTCTATGGCTACACCTTC.

V is TRBV7-9 and J is TRBJ1-1, with 10 bases aligning to TRBD1. CDR1 is SEHNR and CDR2 is FQNEAQ in the germline V gene (reference sequence). The V and J ends lost 7 bases and 4 bases, in that order; junction bases with no gene match: 9. The CDR3 has 15 amino acids. Here the CDR3 DNA reads TGTGCCAGCACCCTAGGACAGGGGGAGGCCACTGAAGCTTTCTTT. Its protein product is CASTLGQGEATEAFF.

This chain links TRBV20-1 with TRBJ2-2, with 11 bases fitting TRBD2. CDR3 size: 15 residues. V shed 6 bases, J shed 6 bases, and the junction held 9 bases outside the gene matches. From germline, CDR1 is DFQATT and CDR2 SNEGSKA (reference sequence). The CDR3 loop reads CSAPGSGLAAGELFF. The CDR3 DNA reads TGCAGTGCCCCAGGGTCGGGACTAGCGGCCGGGGAGCTGTTTTTT.

The chain joins TRBV7-6 to TRBJ2-2; 9 bases map to TRBD2. The CDR3 consists of 16 residues. J was trimmed by 7 bases and V by 6 bases; bases with no gene match: 12. The V gene's germline CDR1 is SGHVS and CDR2 FNYEAQ. This chain's CDR3 is CASRTLTAGGGGELFF. The CDR3, as DNA: TGTGCCAGCAGAACGTTGACAGCGGGGGGTGGCGGGGAGCTGTTTTTT.

V gene TRBV20-1 combines with J gene TRBJ1-5, with 8 nucleotides matching TRBD1. Per the germline V gene, CDR1 is DFQATT and CDR2 is SNEGSKA (reference sequence). J was trimmed by 6 bases and V by 1 base; bases with no gene match: 5. The CDR3 loop spans 14 amino acids. The CDR3 coding sequence is TGCAGTGCTAGAGGCAGGGGGCTTGTTCAGCCCCAGCATTTT. This sequence encodes CSARGRGLVQPQHF.

This clonotype was recorded a few times. The chain has TRBV20-1 and TRBJ2-3, with 9 bases that match TRBD2. V was clipped by 3 bases and J by 3 bases; unmatched bases: 7. The germline V gene encodes CDR1 DFQATT and CDR2 SNEGSKA (reference sequence). The CDR3 is 15 residues long. Here the CDR3 reads CSARRATSGTDTQYF. As DNA, the CDR3 is TGCAGTGCTAGGAGGGCAACTAGCGGGACAGATACGCAGTATTTT.

The rearrangement links TRBV15 to TRBJ1-5; TRBD1 might be the D (5 bases). Germline V gives CDR1 LNHNV, CDR2 YYDKDF (reference sequence). CDR3 length: 15 residues. V was trimmed by 5 bases and J by 6 bases, leaving 17 bases between them. The CDR3 reads CATSAIGGVGQPQHF. CDR3 DNA: TGTGCCACCAGCGCGATAGGAGGGGTGGGTCAGCCCCAGCATTTT.

The CDR3 loop reads CASTLDSRDYGYTF. CDR3 coding DNA: TGTGCCAGCACCCTGGACAGCAGGGACTATGGCTACACCTTC. The rearrangement joins TRBV2 to TRBJ1-2; a weak D match, TRBD1 (6 bases). Trimming took off 7 bases at V and 3 bases at J, with 15 bases between the two ends. Germline loops: CDR1 SNHLY, CDR2 FYNNEI. The CDR3 is made up of 14 amino acids.

The rearrangement links TRBV7-9 to TRBJ2-7; no reliable D call. This CDR3 region has 12 residues. Between the trimmed V and J ends, which lost 9 bases and 4 bases, there was a span of 13 bases. CDR1 is SEHNR and CDR2 is FQNEAQ in the germline V gene (reference sequence). As DNA, the CDR3 is TGTGCCAGTTCACGAGAGGCGTACGAGCAGTACTTC. Protein: CASSREAYEQYF.

This clonotype came up many times. V and J are TRBV6-5 and TRBJ2-3; a weak D match, TRBD2 (6 bases). Germline values: CDR1 MNHEY, CDR2 SVGAGI. This CDR3 contains 15 residues. V shed 5 bases and J shed 1 base, with 13 bases lying between them. As DNA, the CDR3 is TGTGCCAGCAGTCCCAGGTCGGGGGGCACAGATACGCAGTATTTT. Its translation is CASSPRSGGTDTQYF.

V gene TRBV7-9 combines with J gene TRBJ2-2; no reliable D call. The CDR3 has 12 residues. The V gene's germline CDR1 is SEHNR and CDR2 FQNEAQ (reference sequence). V was cut by 3 bases and J by 5 bases, with 4 bases left in between. The CDR3 coding sequence is TGTGCCAGCAGCTTCGAGACCGGGGAGCTGTTTTTT. Its translation: CASSFETGELFF.

This clonotype came up a few times. The chain employs TRBV5-4 and TRBJ2-1, with D maybe TRBD1 (6 bases). CDR1 is SGHNT, CDR2 YYREEE, per germline (reference sequence). V lost 3 bases and J lost 5, with 12 bases in between. The CDR3 is 14 amino acids. The CDR3 DNA follows: TGTGCCAGCAGCTACCAGGGGACGAACAATGAGCAGTTCTTC. Translation gives CASSYQGTNNEQFF.

This clonotype was seen a single time. The CDR3 spells CASSADVDNEQFF. CDR3 nucleotides: TGCGCCAGCAGCGCCGACGTCGACAATGAGCAGTTCTTC. The chain has TRBV5-1 and TRBJ2-1; the D is unclear. The CDR3 totals 13 residues. V lost 4 bases, J lost 5 bases, and 10 bases lay in between. Germline-derived CDR1 and CDR2 are SGHRS and YFSETQ.

V and J are TRBV29-1 and TRBJ2-5; TRBD1 matches at 11 bases. Looked up from germline, CDR1 is SQVTM and CDR2 is ANQGSEA. CDR3 size: 13 residues. Trimming cost V 7 bases and J 5 bases; bases outside gene matches: 6. The CDR3 DNA follows: TGCAGCGGGCGGACAGGGGGCGCCGAGACCCAGTACTTC. Translating gives CSGRTGGAETQYF.

V usage is TRBV11-3 and J usage is TRBJ1-1, with D possibly matching TRBD1 (5 bases). This CDR3 contains 12 residues. Trimming left V 8 bases short and J 5 bases short, with 12 bases between. CDR1 SGHNT and CDR2 YENEEA come from the germline V gene. CDR3 residues: CASGDGRTEAFF. CDR3 nucleotide sequence: TGTGCCAGCGGGGACGGAAGGACTGAAGCTTTCTTT.

On this clonotype: One end of the junction does not line up with germline, which may come from a read error. The V gene is TRBV20-1, the J gene TRBJ2-7, with D uncertain. CDR3 size: 12 residues. Per germline, CDR1 DFQATT and CDR2 SNEGSKA (reference sequence). CDR3 sequence (DNA): TGCAGTTCTAGACCTAACAACTACGAGCAGTACTTC. As protein: CSSRPNNYEQYF.

V and J are TRBV25-1 and TRBJ1-2; 11 bases line up with TRBD1. Germline trimming cut 6 bases from V and 6 bases from J; bases unmatched to any gene: 12. This CDR3 has 16 amino acids. Germline V gene lookup returns CDR1 MGHDK and CDR2 SYGVNS. The CDR3 DNA follows: TGTGCCAGCAGGAAGCCCGCAGGGACAGGGGGAGATGGCTACACCTTC. Translating gives CASRKPAGTGGDGYTF.

V and J are TRBV5-5 and TRBJ1-6; the D gene is possibly TRBD1 (5 bases). CDR3 length: 14 amino acids. The V end lost 2 bases, the J end lost 9 bases, and 12 bases lay between the germline ends. Germline V gene lookup returns CDR1 SGHKS and CDR2 YYEKEE (reference sequence). DNA for the CDR3: TGTGCCAGCAGCTTAGATCCAGGGTTTTCACCCCTCCACTTT. Translating it yields CASSLDPGFSPLHF.

This chain connects TRBV10-2 to TRBJ2-5; 16 bases are shared with TRBD2. The V and J ends lost 4 bases and 4 bases, in that order; junction bases with no gene match: 9. Germline CDR1 reads WSHSY; CDR2 reads SAAADI. CDR3 size: 18 residues. Written as DNA, the CDR3 is TGCGCCAGCAGTGGAATGGGACTAGCGGGAGGGTGGGGAGAGACCCAGTACTTC. Its protein product is CASSGMGLAGGWGETQYF.

The rearrangement joins TRBV15 to TRBJ1-2, with TRBD1 as a possible D gene (5 bases). Trimming removed 5 bases at V and 8 bases at J, with 12 bases between. The CDR3 loop spans 12 amino acids. CDR1 is LNHNV, CDR2 YYDKDF, per germline (reference sequence). The CDR3 spells CATSGGGKGYTF. In DNA form, the CDR3 reads TGTGCCACCAGCGGTGGGGGGAAAGGCTACACCTTC.

This chain joins TRBV19 and TRBJ2-3, with 8 bases fitting TRBD1. Germline values: CDR1 LNHDA, CDR2 SQIVND (reference sequence). Losses at the gene ends were 7 bases for V and 3 bases for J; bases not matched to a gene: 9. The CDR3 is 15 amino acids. CDR3 bases: TGTGCCAGTAATAACCAGGGGGCGCGGACAGATACGCAGTATTTT. Protein: CASNNQGARTDTQYF.

The V call is TRBV14, the J call TRBJ1-6, with D tentatively TRBD1 (6 bases). Trimming took off 1 base at V and 7 bases at J, with 14 bases between the two ends. The germline V gene encodes CDR1 SGHDN and CDR2 FVKESK. The CDR3 loop spans 16 amino acids. The CDR3 DNA reads TGTGCCAGCAGCCAAGCGGGAGGGGGAGGAAATTCACCCCTCCACTTT. Translated, it gives CASSQAGGGGNSPLHF.

The CDR3 region has the DNA TGTGCCAGCAGTTCCTTGGGGGGGGCGGCCTACGAGCAGTACTTC. Its translation is CASSSLGGAAYEQYF. This chain joins TRBV27 and TRBJ2-7, with D possibly matching TRBD2 (7 bases). From germline, CDR1 is MNHEY and CDR2 SMNVEV (reference sequence). With 4 bases removed from V and 2 bases from J, the gap between germline ends came to 15 bases. This CDR3 spans 15 amino acids.